This T cell receptor (beta chain) was captured by sequencing in a study of blood T cell repertoires in COVID-19. CDR1 and CDR2 from the germline V gene are SNHLY and FYNNEI. V was trimmed by 6 bases and J by 1 base, leaving 9 bases between them. This CDR3 has 13 residues. Using immunoSEQ multiplex PCR, the repertoire was profiled, and TCRdb retains in-frame clones only, with some absent. The sample has 240,000 or so clones; more than 80% are singletons. The TCR originated in a man in his fifties who had been exposed to COVID-19. Sequencing input: PBMCs or T cells enriched from blood (not recorded which). This chain uses TRBV2 with TRBJ1-2; D remains ambiguous. The CDR3 nucleotides are TGTGCCAGCAGCCCCGGGGTTAACTATGGCTACACCTTC. As protein: CASSPGVNYGYTF.